This T cell receptor beta chain was observed in a study of cytomegalovirus exposure and HLA in healthy donors. Study-wide results and caveats: DRB1 had the most TCR associations and HLA-C the fewest, a later analysis found, with rates varying by HLA locus.

PCR employed 60 Vbeta and 13 Jbeta primers. Clones were sequenced by immunoSEQ multiplex PCR, and TCRdb holds only the in-frame ones, with some missing. This table has about 95,000 clones, 70% appearing once. This clone was observed once. Its antigen remains unknown. J lost 7 bases, V lost 6 bases, and 8 bases had no gene match. The CDR3 spans 13 residues. Germline CDR1 and CDR2: SGHVS and FQNEAQ. The source material was PBMCs. The chain links TRBV7-8 to TRBJ1-1; 7 positions agree with TRBD1. This clonotype originated in a woman in her 50s in good health and CMV-seropositive. CDR3 loop: CASSFDRVVEAFF. The DNA of the CDR3 is TGTGCCAGCAGTTTCGACAGGGTCGTTGAAGCTTTCTTT. The whole variable domain, remainder taken from reference TRBV7-8 and TRBJ1-1, is GAGVSQSPRYKVAKRGQDVALRCDPISGHVSLFWYQQALGQGPEFLTYFQNEAQLDKSGLPSDRFFAERPEGSVSTLKIQRTQQEDSAVYLCASSFDRVVEAFFGQGTRLTVV.